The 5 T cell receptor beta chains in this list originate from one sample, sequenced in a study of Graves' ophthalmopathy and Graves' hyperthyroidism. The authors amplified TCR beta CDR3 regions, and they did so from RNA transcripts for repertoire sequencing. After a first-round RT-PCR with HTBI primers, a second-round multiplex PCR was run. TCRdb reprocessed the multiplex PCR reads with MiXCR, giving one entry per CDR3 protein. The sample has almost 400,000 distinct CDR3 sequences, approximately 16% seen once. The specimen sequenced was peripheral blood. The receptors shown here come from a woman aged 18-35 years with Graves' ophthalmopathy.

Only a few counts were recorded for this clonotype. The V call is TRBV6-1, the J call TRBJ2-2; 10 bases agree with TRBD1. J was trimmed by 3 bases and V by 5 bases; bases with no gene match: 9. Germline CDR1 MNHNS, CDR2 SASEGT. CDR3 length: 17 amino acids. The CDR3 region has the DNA TGTGCCAGCAGTCCCCCAATGGGACAGGGGTACACCGGGGAGCTGTTTTTT. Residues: CASSPPMGQGYTGELFF.

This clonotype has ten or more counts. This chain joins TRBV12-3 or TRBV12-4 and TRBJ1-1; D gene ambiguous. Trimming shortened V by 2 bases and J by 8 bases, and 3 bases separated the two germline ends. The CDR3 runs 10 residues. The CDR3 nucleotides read TGTGCCAGCAGTTTATCCGAAGCTTTCTTT. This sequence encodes CASSLSEAFF.

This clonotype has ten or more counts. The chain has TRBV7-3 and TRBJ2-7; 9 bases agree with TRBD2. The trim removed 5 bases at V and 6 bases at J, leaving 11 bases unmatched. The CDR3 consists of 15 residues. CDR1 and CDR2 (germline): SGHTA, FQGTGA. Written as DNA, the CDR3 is TGTGCCAGCAGCCCCCTTGGTAGCGGGAGAGCCGAGCAGTACTTC. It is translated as CASSPLGSGRAEQYF.

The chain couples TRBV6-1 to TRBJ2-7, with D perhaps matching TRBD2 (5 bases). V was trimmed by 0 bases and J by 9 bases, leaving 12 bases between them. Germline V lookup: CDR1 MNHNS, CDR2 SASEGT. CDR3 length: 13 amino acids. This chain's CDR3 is CASSEARARGQYF. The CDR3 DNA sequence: TGTGCCAGCAGTGAAGCAAGGGCCCGGGGGCAGTACTTC.

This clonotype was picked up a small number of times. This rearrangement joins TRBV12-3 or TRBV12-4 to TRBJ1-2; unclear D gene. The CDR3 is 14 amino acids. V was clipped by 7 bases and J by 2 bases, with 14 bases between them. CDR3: CASTSWARNYGYTF. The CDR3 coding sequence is TGTGCCAGCACCTCTTGGGCACGAAACTATGGCTACACCTTC.